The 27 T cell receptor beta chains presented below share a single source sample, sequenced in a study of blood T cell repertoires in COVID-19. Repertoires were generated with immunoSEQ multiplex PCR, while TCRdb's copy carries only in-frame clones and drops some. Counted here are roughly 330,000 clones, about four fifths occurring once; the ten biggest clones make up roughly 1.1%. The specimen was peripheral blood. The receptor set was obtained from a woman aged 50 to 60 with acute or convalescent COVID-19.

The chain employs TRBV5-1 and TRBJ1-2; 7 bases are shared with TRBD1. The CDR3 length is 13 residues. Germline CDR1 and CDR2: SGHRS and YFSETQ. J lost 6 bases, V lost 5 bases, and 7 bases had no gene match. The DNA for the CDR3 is TGCGCCAGCAGTTACCGACAGGGCGATGGCTACACCTTC. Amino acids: CASSYRQGDGYTF.

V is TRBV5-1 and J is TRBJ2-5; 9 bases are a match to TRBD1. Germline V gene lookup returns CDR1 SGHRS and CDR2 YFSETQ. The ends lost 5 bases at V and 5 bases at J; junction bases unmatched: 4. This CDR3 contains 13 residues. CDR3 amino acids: CASSSTGGETQYF. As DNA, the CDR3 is TGCGCCAGCAGTTCGACAGGGGGTGAGACCCAGTACTTC. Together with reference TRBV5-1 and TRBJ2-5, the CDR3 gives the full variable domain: KAGVTQTPRYLIKTRGQQVTLSCSPISGHRSVSWYQQTPGQGLQFLFEYFSETQRNKGNFPGRFSGRQFSNSRSEMNVSTLELGDSALYLCASSSTGGETQYFGPGTRLLVL.

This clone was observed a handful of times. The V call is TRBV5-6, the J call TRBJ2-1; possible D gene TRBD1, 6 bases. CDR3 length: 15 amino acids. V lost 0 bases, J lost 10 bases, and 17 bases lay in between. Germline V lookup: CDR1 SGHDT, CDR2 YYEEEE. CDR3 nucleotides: TGTGCCAGCAGCTTGGTGGCCAGGGGTTGGGGGGAGCAGTTCTTC. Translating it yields CASSLVARGWGEQFF.

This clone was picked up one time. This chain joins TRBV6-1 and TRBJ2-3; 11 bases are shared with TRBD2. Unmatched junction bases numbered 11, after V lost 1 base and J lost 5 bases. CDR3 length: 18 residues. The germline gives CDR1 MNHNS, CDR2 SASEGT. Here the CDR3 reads CASSEGSGSGGARDTQYF. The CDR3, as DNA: TGTGCCAGCAGTGAAGGGTCGGGTAGCGGGGGGGCCAGAGATACGCAGTATTTT.

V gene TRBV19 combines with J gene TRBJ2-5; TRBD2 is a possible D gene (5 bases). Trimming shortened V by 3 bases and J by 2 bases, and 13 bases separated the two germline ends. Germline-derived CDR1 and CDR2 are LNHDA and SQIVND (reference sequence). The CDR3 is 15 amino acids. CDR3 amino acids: CASSITLATQETQYF. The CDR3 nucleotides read TGTGCCAGTAGTATTACCCTAGCTACTCAAGAGACCCAGTACTTC.

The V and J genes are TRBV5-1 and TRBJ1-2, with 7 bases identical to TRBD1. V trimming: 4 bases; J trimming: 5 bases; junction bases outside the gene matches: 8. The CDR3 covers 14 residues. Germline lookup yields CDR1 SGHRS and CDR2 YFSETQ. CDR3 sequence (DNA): TGCGCCAGCAGCGTCCTGCCGGGACAGTATGGCTACACCTTC. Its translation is CASSVLPGQYGYTF.

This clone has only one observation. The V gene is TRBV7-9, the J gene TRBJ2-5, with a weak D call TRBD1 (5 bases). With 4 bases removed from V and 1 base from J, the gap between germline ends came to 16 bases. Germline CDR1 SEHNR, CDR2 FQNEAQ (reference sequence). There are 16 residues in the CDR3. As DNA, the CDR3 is TGTGCCAGCAGCTGGGGCCTCGAGGAATTCCAAGAGACCCAGTACTTC. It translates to CASSWGLEEFQETQYF.

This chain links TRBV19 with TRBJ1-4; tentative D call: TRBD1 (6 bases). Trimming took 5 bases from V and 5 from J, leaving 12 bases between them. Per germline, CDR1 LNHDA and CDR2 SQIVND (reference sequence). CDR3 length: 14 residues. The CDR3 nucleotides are TGTGCCAGTAGTCCGACAGGCCAGAATGAAAAACTGTTTTTT. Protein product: CASSPTGQNEKLFF.

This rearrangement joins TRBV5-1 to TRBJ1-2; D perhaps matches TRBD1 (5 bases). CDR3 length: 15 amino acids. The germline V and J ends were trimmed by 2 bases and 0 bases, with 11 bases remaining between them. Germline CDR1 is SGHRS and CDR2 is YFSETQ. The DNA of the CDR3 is TGCGCCAGCAGCTTAGGGGCAGACTCTAACTATGGCTACACCTTC. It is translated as CASSLGADSNYGYTF.

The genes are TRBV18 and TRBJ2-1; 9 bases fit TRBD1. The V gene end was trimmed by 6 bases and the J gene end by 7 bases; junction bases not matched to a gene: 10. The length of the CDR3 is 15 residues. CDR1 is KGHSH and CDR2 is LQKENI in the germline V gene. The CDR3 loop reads CASSYRDREGNEQFF. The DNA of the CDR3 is TGTGCCAGCTCGTACCGGGACAGGGAAGGTAATGAGCAGTTCTTC.

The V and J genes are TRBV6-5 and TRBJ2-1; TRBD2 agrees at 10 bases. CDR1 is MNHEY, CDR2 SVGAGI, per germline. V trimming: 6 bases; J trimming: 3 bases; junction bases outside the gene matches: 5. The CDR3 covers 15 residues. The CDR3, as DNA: TGTGCCAGCAGAGTGAGCGGGGGGGTCTACAATGAGCAGTTCTTC. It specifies CASRVSGGVYNEQFF.

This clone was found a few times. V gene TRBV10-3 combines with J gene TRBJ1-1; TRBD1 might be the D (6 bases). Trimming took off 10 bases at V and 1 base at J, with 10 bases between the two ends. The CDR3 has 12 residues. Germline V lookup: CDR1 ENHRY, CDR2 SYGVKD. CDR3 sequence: CATTRGNTEAFF. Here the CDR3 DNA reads TGTGCCACCACCAGGGGGAACACTGAAGCTTTCTTT.

The CDR3 reads CASSFGQGTEAFF. CDR3 coding DNA: TGCGCCAGCAGCTTTGGACAGGGCACTGAAGCTTTCTTT. The chain combines TRBV5-1 with TRBJ1-1; 8 bases line up with TRBD1. CDR1 and CDR2 (germline): SGHRS, YFSETQ. This CDR3 contains 13 residues. V was clipped by 2 bases and J by 4 bases; unmatched bases: 1.

The CDR3 protein is CATSDSLGQNTEAFF. Here the CDR3 DNA reads TGTGCCACCAGTGATTCTCTGGGGCAGAACACTGAAGCTTTCTTT. V gene TRBV24-1 combines with J gene TRBJ1-1; a weak D match, TRBD1 (5 bases). CDR1 and CDR2 from the germline V gene are KGHDR and SFDVKD. Trimming cost V 2 bases and J 1 base, with 10 bases left between them. This CDR3 has 15 amino acids.

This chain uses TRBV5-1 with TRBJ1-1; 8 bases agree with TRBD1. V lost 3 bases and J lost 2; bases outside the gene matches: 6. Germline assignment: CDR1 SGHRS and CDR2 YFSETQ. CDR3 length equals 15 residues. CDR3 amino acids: CASSSTDRANTEAFF. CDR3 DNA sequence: TGCGCCAGCAGCTCGACGGACAGGGCCAACACTGAAGCTTTCTTT. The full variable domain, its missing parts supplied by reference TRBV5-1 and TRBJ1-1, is KAGVTQTPRYLIKTRGQQVTLSCSPISGHRSVSWYQQTPGQGLQFLFEYFSETQRNKGNFPGRFSGRQFSNSRSEMNVSTLELGDSALYLCASSSTDRANTEAFFGQGTRLTVV.

The CDR3 here is CAISGAGGSSYEQYF. CDR3 DNA: TGTGCCATCAGTGGGGCGGGAGGGAGCTCCTACGAGCAGTACTTC. The V call is TRBV10-3, the J call TRBJ2-7; 9 bases line up with TRBD2. There are 15 residues in the CDR3. The V and J ends lost 4 bases and 0 bases, in that order; junction bases with no gene match: 4. Germline loops: CDR1 ENHRY, CDR2 SYGVKD.

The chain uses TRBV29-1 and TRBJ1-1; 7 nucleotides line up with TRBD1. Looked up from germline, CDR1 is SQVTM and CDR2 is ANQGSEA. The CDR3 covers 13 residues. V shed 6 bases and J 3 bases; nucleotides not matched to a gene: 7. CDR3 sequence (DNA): TGCAGCGTCCTTGACAGGGCGGACACTGAAGCTTTCTTT. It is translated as CSVLDRADTEAFF.

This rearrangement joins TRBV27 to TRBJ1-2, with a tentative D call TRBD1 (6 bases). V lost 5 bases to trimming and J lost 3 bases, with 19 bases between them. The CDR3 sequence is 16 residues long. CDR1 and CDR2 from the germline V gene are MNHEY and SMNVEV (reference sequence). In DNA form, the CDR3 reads TGTGCCAGCAGTCCCTTGGCCGCAGGGGAAGACTATGGCTACACCTTC. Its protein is CASSPLAAGEDYGYTF.

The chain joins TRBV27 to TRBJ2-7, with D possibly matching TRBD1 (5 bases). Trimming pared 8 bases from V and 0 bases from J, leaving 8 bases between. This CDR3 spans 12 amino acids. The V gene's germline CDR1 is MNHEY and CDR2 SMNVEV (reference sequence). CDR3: CASGAHSYEQYF. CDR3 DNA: TGTGCCAGCGGGGCACACTCCTACGAGCAGTACTTC.

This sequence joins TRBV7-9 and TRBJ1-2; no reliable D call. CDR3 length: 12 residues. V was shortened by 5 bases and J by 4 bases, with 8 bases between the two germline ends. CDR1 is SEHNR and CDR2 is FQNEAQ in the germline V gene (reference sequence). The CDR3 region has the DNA TGTGCCAGCAGCCCGTTACTCTATGGCTACACCTTC. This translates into CASSPLLYGYTF.

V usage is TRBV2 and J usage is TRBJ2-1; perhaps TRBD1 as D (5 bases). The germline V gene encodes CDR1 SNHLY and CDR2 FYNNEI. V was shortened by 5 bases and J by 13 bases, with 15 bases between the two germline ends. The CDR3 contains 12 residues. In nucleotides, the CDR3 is TGTGCCAGCAGTCCAGATAGGGGTTTACAGTTCTTC. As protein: CASSPDRGLQFF.

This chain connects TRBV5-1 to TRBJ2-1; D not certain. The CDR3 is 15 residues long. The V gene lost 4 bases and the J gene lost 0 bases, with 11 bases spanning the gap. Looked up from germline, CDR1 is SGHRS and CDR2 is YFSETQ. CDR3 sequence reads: CASSRLSSSYNEQFF. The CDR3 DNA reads TGCGCCAGCAGCCGACTCTCGAGCTCCTACAATGAGCAGTTCTTC.

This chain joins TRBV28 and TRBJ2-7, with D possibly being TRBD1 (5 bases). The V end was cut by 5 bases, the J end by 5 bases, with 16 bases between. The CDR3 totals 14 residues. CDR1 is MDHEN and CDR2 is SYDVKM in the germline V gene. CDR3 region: CASSPADNPHEQYF. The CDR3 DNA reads TGTGCCAGCAGTCCTGCGGACAACCCCCACGAGCAGTACTTC.

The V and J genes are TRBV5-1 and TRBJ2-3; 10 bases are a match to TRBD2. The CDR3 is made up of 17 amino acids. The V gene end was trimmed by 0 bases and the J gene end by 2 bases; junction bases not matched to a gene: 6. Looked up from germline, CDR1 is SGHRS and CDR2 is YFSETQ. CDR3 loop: CASSLAAGGKNTDTQYF. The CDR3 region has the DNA TGCGCCAGCAGCTTGGCAGCGGGGGGGAAAAACACAGATACGCAGTATTTT. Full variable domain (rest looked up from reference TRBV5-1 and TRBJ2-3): KAGVTQTPRYLIKTRGQQVTLSCSPISGHRSVSWYQQTPGQGLQFLFEYFSETQRNKGNFPGRFSGRQFSNSRSEMNVSTLELGDSALYLCASSLAAGGKNTDTQYFGPGTRLTVL.

In nucleotides, the CDR3 is TGTGCCAGCAGTCCCGGGATTAGGGAGACCCAGTACTTC. Encoded protein: CASSPGIRETQYF. This chain links TRBV6-5 with TRBJ2-5; weak D call: TRBD2 (5 bases). This CDR3 contains 13 residues. From germline, CDR1 is MNHEY and CDR2 SVGAGI. The V and J ends lost 5 bases and 5 bases respectively, with 12 bases between them.

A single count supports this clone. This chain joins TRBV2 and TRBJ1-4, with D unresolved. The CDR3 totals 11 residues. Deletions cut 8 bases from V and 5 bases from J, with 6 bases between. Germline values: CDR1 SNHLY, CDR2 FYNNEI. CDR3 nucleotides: TGTGCCAGCCGCCTAAATGAAAAACTGTTTTTT. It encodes CASRLNEKLFF.

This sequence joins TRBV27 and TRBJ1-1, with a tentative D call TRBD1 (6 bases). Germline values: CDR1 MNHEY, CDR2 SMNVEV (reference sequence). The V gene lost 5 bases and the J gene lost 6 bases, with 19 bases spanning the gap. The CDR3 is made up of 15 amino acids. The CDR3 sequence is CASSDLQGVRAEAFF. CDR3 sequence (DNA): TGTGCCAGCAGTGACCTACAGGGTGTAAGGGCTGAAGCTTTCTTT.